These T cell receptor beta chains were read from a single sample in a study of shared clonotypes between healthy human individuals. Sequencing used immunoSEQ multiplex PCR; TCRdb keeps in-frame clones, though not all of them. The sample records around 700,000 clones, about three quarters being singletons. The sequencing input was memory CD4+ T cells sorted from blood. The receptors here all came from a young woman in good health. Each CDR3 is given with its conserved first and last residue. A D gene is named only where the DNA matches it firmly. A clone size is listed for some rows: how often the clone was seen (once, few, many), or a class if it is expanded.

DNA | CDR3 | V | D | size | J
TGTGCCAGCAGCTTGATGGAGGGAGGCGGAGAGACCCAGTACTTC | CASSLMEGGGETQYF | TRBV5-6 | - | - | TRBJ2-5
TGTGCCTGGAGTTCGCCGGCCTCGGAGACCCAGTACTTC | CAWSSPASETQYF | TRBV30 | - | many | TRBJ2-5
TGTGCCAGCAGTAGGGACAGGGTTGTTAATTCACCCCTCCACTTT | CASSRDRVVNSPLHF | TRBV27 | TRBD1 | - | TRBJ1-6
TGTGCCAGCAGTTTCTCTAGCGGGAGGGGGAGGGAGCAGTACTTC | CASSFSSGRGREQYF | TRBV28 | TRBD2 | - | TRBJ2-7
TGTGCCAGCAGTGATTTCCGACTAGCGGGAGGGAGCTCCTACGAGCAGTACTTC | CASSDFRLAGGSSYEQYF | TRBV25-1 | TRBD2 | - | TRBJ2-7
TGCGCCAGCAGCCCATACGGGACTAGCGGTTCCCGTACGGATGAGCAGTTCTTC | CASSPYGTSGSRTDEQFF | TRBV4-1 | TRBD2 | - | TRBJ2-1
TGTGCCAGCAGCTTGGAGCGGGGGAGCTACACCTTC | CASSLERGSYTF | TRBV5-6 | - | - | TRBJ1-2
TGCAGCGTCCGGAGCTCCTACGAGCAGTACTTC | CSVRSSYEQYF | TRBV29-1 | - | - | TRBJ2-7
TGTGCCAGCAGGTTACAGGGCTCTGGGGCCAACGTCCTGACTTTC | CASRLQGSGANVLTF | TRBV5-6 | - | - | TRBJ2-6
TGTGCCAGCCTCCCTAGCGGGATTTCCGCAGATACGCAGTATTTT | CASLPSGISADTQYF | TRBV28 | TRBD2 | - | TRBJ2-3
TGTGCCAGCAAACTGACAGGGGCGGGTCCCCAGCATTTT | CASKLTGAGPQHF | TRBV28 | TRBD1 | - | TRBJ1-5
TGTGCCAGCAGTCCCGGGACAGGGCTAAATTGGGAGCAGTACTTC | CASSPGTGLNWEQYF | TRBV27 | TRBD1 | - | TRBJ2-7
TGTGCCAGCAGCCCTAGGGCGGGACTAGGGATGGAGACCCAGTACTTC | CASSPRAGLGMETQYF | TRBV11-3 | TRBD2 | - | TRBJ2-5
TGTGCCAGCAGCCAAGACCCCCCCCCAGCGGCCGCCGTGGGTGAGCAGTTCTTC | CASSQDPPPAAAVGEQFF | TRBV5-5 | - | - | TRBJ2-1
TGTGCCAGCAGCTTAGATGCGTCGGGGTGGGAGACCCAGTACTTC | CASSLDASGWETQYF | TRBV7-2 | - | - | TRBJ2-5
TGTGCCAGCAACTCCGGGACTACCAACTACAATGAGCAGTTCTTC | CASNSGTTNYNEQFF | TRBV28 | TRBD2 | - | TRBJ2-1
TGCGCCAGCAGTTATACGGAGGGGGCGAGATATGGCTACACCTTC | CASSYTEGARYGYTF | TRBV5-1 | TRBD1 | few | TRBJ1-2
TGTGCCAGCAGCCCGGACGCGCTTAGCAATCAGCCCCAGCATTTT | CASSPDALSNQPQHF | TRBV7-2 | - | many | TRBJ1-5
TGTGCCAGCAGCAATCAAAACACCATATATTTT | CASSNQNTIYF | TRBV28 | - | - | TRBJ1-3
TGTGCCAGCAGCCCCGGGACAGGGGCAGGAAACACCATATATTTT | CASSPGTGAGNTIYF | TRBV25-1 | TRBD1 | - | TRBJ1-3
TGTGCCTGGAGTGTATCGGTTGTGGCAACTAATGAAAAACTGTTTTTT | CAWSVSVVATNEKLFF | TRBV30 | - | - | TRBJ1-4
TGCGCCAGCAGCTTGGGCGCCTACGAGCAGTACTTC | CASSLGAYEQYF | TRBV5-1 | - | - | TRBJ2-7
TGTGCCAGCAGCCGAGTCGAACAGGGGGGAGGTGAAAAACTGTTTTTT | CASSRVEQGGGEKLFF | TRBV11-2 | TRBD1 | - | TRBJ1-4
TGTGCCAGCAGCACTGGGACAGGGGAGGAAGGCTACACCTTC | CASSTGTGEEGYTF | TRBV7-9 | TRBD1 | few | TRBJ1-2
TGTGCCAGCAGCCCCGGGACTAGCGGTTTCGAGACCCAGTACTTC | CASSPGTSGFETQYF | TRBV7-2 | TRBD2 | - | TRBJ2-5
TGCGCCAGCAGCTTATACTCCGGGACAGGGGGCCGGAGGACCGGGGAGCTGTTTTTT | CASSLYSGTGGRRTGELFF | TRBV5-1 | TRBD1 | - | TRBJ2-2
TGTGCCAGCAGTTCCTACAGGGGGCGCGGGAACACTGAAGCTTTCTTT | CASSSYRGRGNTEAFF | TRBV27 | TRBD1 | - | TRBJ1-1
TGTGCCAGCAGCTTGGGGACTAGCGGGATTTACAATGAGCAGTTCTTC | CASSLGTSGIYNEQFF | TRBV11-3 | TRBD2 | - | TRBJ2-1
TGCGCCAGCAGCTTGGTAGGGGGAGAAAAACTGTTTTTT | CASSLVGGEKLFF | TRBV5-1 | - | - | TRBJ1-4
TGTGCCAGCAGCCAAGATTGGCGATCGGATACGCAGTATTTT | CASSQDWRSDTQYF | TRBV4-2 | - | few | TRBJ2-3
TGTGCCAGCAGCACCAGGGTAGTGGGCACAGATACGCAGTATTTT | CASSTRVVGTDTQYF | TRBV11-1 | - | - | TRBJ2-3
TGCAGATTACAGGGGGCTGGCTACACCTTC | CRLQGAGYTF | TRBV20-1 | TRBD1 | - | TRBJ1-2
TGTGCCAGCAGCCCAACGGGAGGGCGCCAAGAGACCCAGTACTTC | CASSPTGGRQETQYF | TRBV7-9 | TRBD2 | - | TRBJ2-5
TGTGCCAGCAGGGGGGACGAGGGCTATGGCTACACCTTC | CASRGDEGYGYTF | TRBV2 | - | - | TRBJ1-2
TGTGCCTGGAATCAGGGTCAGGGTTCTGAGATAAGGGGACGAGAGACCCAGTACTTC | CAWNQGQGSEIRGRETQYF | TRBV30 | - | few | TRBJ2-5
TGTGCCAGCAGCCCTGGACAGGGCCGAAAAGAGACCCAGTACTTC | CASSPGQGRKETQYF | TRBV5-4 | TRBD1 | - | TRBJ2-5
TGTGCCAGCTCAACAAACACCGGGGAGCTGTTTTTT | CASSTNTGELFF | TRBV18 | - | - | TRBJ2-2
TGTGCCAGCAGCACACAGGGAGCCCCGAACACCGGGGAGCTGTTTTTT | CASSTQGAPNTGELFF | TRBV28 | - | few | TRBJ2-2
TGTGCCTGGACTAGCTCCTACGAGCAGTACTTC | CAWTSSYEQYF | TRBV30 | - | - | TRBJ2-7
TGCGCCAGCAGCTTGGAGGGGGCGAACACTGAAGCTTTCTTT | CASSLEGANTEAFF | TRBV5-1 | TRBD1 | few | TRBJ1-1